This is a list of T cell receptor beta chains from one sample in a study of T-cell memory formation after mild COVID-19. Each CDR3 protein gets one entry after TCRdb re-called the 5' RACE reads with MiXCR. The sample shows hundreds of thousands of distinct CDR3 sequences, around a sixth of them seen only once. The sequencing sample was made of PBMCs or a T cell subset sorted from them (not recorded which). The receptor set was obtained from an adult woman who had mild COVID-19 (a few samples of this study predate the infection). Cell type and time point are not known. CDR3s include the opening cysteine and the closing phenylalanine or tryptophan. A D gene is named only where the DNA matches it firmly. Not all rows give a size; the values are once, few, many and, for expanded clones, a class.

clone_size	j_call	v_call	d_call	cdr3_length	cdr3_nt	cdr3_aa
few	TRBJ2-4	TRBV11-2	NA	15	TGTGCCAGCAGCACCCTGTGGGGGAAAGAAAACATTCAGTACTTC	CASSTLWGKENIQYF
few	TRBJ2-2	TRBV3-1	TRBD2	17	TGTGCCAGCAGCCAAAGGACTAGCGGGAGGGGGTCCGGGGAGCTGTTTTTT	CASSQRTSGRGSGELFF
NA	TRBJ1-3	TRBV5-1	NA	17	TGCGCCAGCAGCTGGGGGAGCGGGACTGCCTCTGGAAACACCATATATTTT	CASSWGSGTASGNTIYF
many	TRBJ2-7	TRBV5-1	NA	15	TGCGCCAGCAGCTTGGGCTCAGGGTCTAGCTACGAGCAGTACTTC	CASSLGSGSSYEQYF
NA	TRBJ1-6	TRBV12-3/TRBV12-4	TRBD1	15	TGTGCCAGCAGTTACACCGGGACAGCGAATTCACCCCTCCACTTT	CASSYTGTANSPLHF
NA	TRBJ1-5	TRBV5-1	NA	14	TGCGCCAGCAGCTCGGGTCTCGGCAATCAGCCCCAGCATTTT	CASSSGLGNQPQHF
NA	TRBJ2-1	TRBV7-9	TRBD1	13	TGTGCCAGCAGCCGGACAGGGGGCCATGAGCAGTTCTTC	CASSRTGGHEQFF
few	TRBJ1-1	TRBV12-3/TRBV12-4	NA	17	TGTGCCAGCAGTTTCTTGTCAGGTCCAAGAGTGGACACTGAAGCTTTCTTT	CASSFLSGPRVDTEAFF
many	TRBJ2-1	TRBV12-3/TRBV12-4	TRBD2	17	TGTGCCAGCAGTTTTCCCACGAGACTAGCGGGAAACAATGAGCAGTTCTTC	CASSFPTRLAGNNEQFF
NA	TRBJ2-7	TRBV20-1	NA	13	TGCAGTGCTAGAGCGGGACTCACCTACGAGCAGTACTTC	CSARAGLTYEQYF
many	TRBJ2-1	TRBV18	TRBD1	13	TGTGCCAGCTCACTGGACAGGGACAATGAGCAGTTCTTC	CASSLDRDNEQFF
NA	TRBJ2-5	TRBV5-1	NA	13	TGCGCCAGCAGCCTATCACTGGAAGAGACCCAGTACTTC	CASSLSLEETQYF
NA	TRBJ2-7	TRBV2	TRBD2	15	TGTGCCATCTCCATCGGGACTAGCGGGGGGTACGAGCAGTACTTC	CAISIGTSGGYEQYF
NA	TRBJ2-7	TRBV5-1	TRBD1	16	TGCGCCAGCAGCTTGGCGGACAGGGGTGGATCCTACGAGCAGTACTTC	CASSLADRGGSYEQYF
few	TRBJ2-7	TRBV7-2	TRBD2	15	TGTGCCAGCAGCCCACCGGGCGGGAGTCCCAGCGAGCAGTACTTC	CASSPPGGSPSEQYF
NA	TRBJ2-5	TRBV3-1	TRBD2	16	TGTGCCAGCAGCCATCGTGGGGCGGGAGGGCAGGAGACCCAGTACTTC	CASSHRGAGGQETQYF
NA	TRBJ1-6	TRBV20-1	NA	14	TGCAGTGCTAGAAATGGGGGGGAGGGTTCACCCCTCCACTTT	CSARNGGEGSPLHF
NA	TRBJ1-5	TRBV7-2	NA	14	TGTGCCAGCAGCTCGGGCGTTCCGGGTCAGCCCCAGCATTTT	CASSSGVPGQPQHF